This T cell receptor beta chain was sequenced for a study of blood T cell repertoires in COVID-19. About the research overall: Acute-phase and convalescent COVID-19 samples originated in the United States, Italy and Spain. From T cells, B-cell-depleted T cells, or PBMCs came the material, which was cDNA or gDNA.

The CDR3 is made up of 14 amino acids. Looked up from germline, CDR1 is SNHLY and CDR2 is FYNNEI. Trimming removed 6 bases from V and 2 bases from J; junction bases left unmatched: 5. In the original workflow: The assay estimated nucleated cells by amplifying reference gene primers. Sequencing used immunoSEQ multiplex PCR; TCRdb keeps in-frame clones, though not all of them. V, J and clone size derive from that table, while D and trimming were established from the DNA sequence. The sample includes some 120,000 clones, approximately 85% of them seen just once. The TCR was taken from a human donor in a cohort sampled during active COVID-19. Sequenced: peripheral blood. The chain employs TRBV2 and TRBJ2-7; 9 nucleotides align to TRBD1. Written as DNA, the CDR3 is TGTGCCAGCAGGGCGGGACAGGGAACCTACGAGCAGTACTTC. Protein: CASRAGQGTYEQYF.